This T cell receptor beta chain is drawn from a study of response to subunit inactivated influenza vaccine. General study results and limits: T cells newly recruited by each seasonal influenza vaccination are few, the authors suggested.

TCRdb ran MiXCR on the RT-PCR reads and lists one entry per CDR3 protein. The sample comprises 550,000 to 650,000 distinct CDR3 sequences, approximately 12% of which are singletons, and roughly 10% rests with the top ten. In this sample, this clonotype turned up a few times. Its antigen is still unknown. The ends were cut back, 6 bases at V and 5 bases at J, with 20 bases in the middle. Germline lookup yields CDR1 SGHRS and CDR2 YFSETQ. This CDR3 is 15 amino acids long. This sequence originates from a man in his fifties who received an inactivated influenza vaccine. The input for sequencing was PBMCs from blood, taken on the day of vaccination. The V and J genes are TRBV5-1 and TRBJ2-5; a possible D gene is TRBD1 (6 bases). CDR3 residues: CASTLGTGPWETQYF. Here the CDR3 DNA reads TGCGCCAGCACCCTCGGAACAGGGCCGTGGGAGACCCAGTACTTC.